This T cell receptor (beta chain) stems from a study of Ad26.COV2.S vaccination and SARS-CoV-2 variants. At the level of the study: Into the muscle, Ad26.COV2.S was dosed once or twice, 56 days apart.

Worth noting for this clone: Its matching antigen is unknown.

The CDR3 has 14 amino acids. V was cut by 0 bases and J by 7 bases, with 8 bases left in between. The germline gives CDR1 SGHNT, CDR2 YYREEE (reference sequence). Study-wide results and caveats: Total T cell responses may have been underestimated by the TCR breadth and depth analyses. People who got the vaccine had more spike-specific TCR breadth than people who got placebo.

Treatment in this sample: 19 received Ad26.COV2.S at low or high dose, single or two shots; about 5 received placebo; per-sample allocation not given. Day 63 after the first injection of vaccine or placebo was the sampling time. In Boston, the donor was an adult between 18-55 years of age. The data were produced by immunoSEQ multiplex PCR, yet TCRdb's version contains in-frame clones alone and is incomplete. The sample has fewer than 400,000 clones, around nine tenths seen once. The sequencing here drew on peripheral blood, taken in a trial of Ad26.COV2.S vaccine versus placebo. The sequence derives from a person between 18 and 60 years old who received the Ad26.COV2.S COVID-19 vaccine or a placebo. V gene TRBV5-4 combines with J gene TRBJ1-6; D unresolved. The CDR3 DNA sequence: TGTGCCAGCAGCTTGGAACAGAGCAATTCACCCCTCCACTTT. As protein: CASSLEQSNSPLHF.